The 3 T cell receptor beta chains given below trace back to one sample, sequenced in a study of glioma-infiltrating T cells. Amplification of TCR alpha and beta CDR3 regions from RNA used iRepertoire nested multiplex PCR. From the multiplex PCR reads, TCRdb called clonotypes with MiXCR, one entry per CDR3 protein. The sample has 9,500 to 15,000 distinct CDR3 sequences; roughly 29% are singletons. Sequences were obtained from glioma tissue, nonneoplastic brain tissue, or PBMCs (not recorded which). All receptors derive from a human donor with low-grade glioma or glioblastoma, undergoing nonglioma brain surgery, or in good health (not recorded which).

Details on this clonotype: Germline and junction disagree at one end, which may indicate a read error. Written as DNA, the CDR3 is TGTGCCAGCAGCTTAGCAGCGGAGAACTATGACTACACCTTC. Residues: CASSLAAENYDYTF. The chain is built from TRBV7-9 and TRBJ1-2, with D unclear. The CDR3 contains 14 residues. In germline, CDR1 is SEHNR, CDR2 FQNEAQ (reference sequence). Combining the CDR3 with reference TRBV7-9 and TRBJ1-2 gives the whole variable domain DTGVSQNPRHKITKRGQNVTFRCDPISEHNRLYWYRQTLGQGPEFLTYFQNEAQLEKSRLLSDRFSAERPKGSFSTLEIQRTEQGDSAMYLCASSLAAENYDYTFGSGTRLTVV.

There are many counts of this clonotype. The chain uses TRBV4-2 and TRBJ1-4; no firm D call. Germline CDR1 and CDR2: LGHNA and YNFKEQ. The CDR3 has 15 amino acids. V dropped 0 bases and J dropped 5 bases, with 10 bases sitting between them. CDR3 protein: CASSQEMRVNEKLFF. CDR3 DNA sequence: TGTGCCAGCAGCCAAGAGATGAGGGTCAATGAAAAACTGTTTTTT.

A note on this clonotype: A read error may be the cause here, since a much bigger clone is one base away. V and J are TRBV6-4 and TRBJ2-3, with TRBD2 matching 9 bases. Germline V gives CDR1 MRHNA, CDR2 SNTAGT. CDR3 length equals 15 residues. The CDR3 DNA is TGTGCCAGCAGTGCTCTAGCGGGACGCACAGATACGCGGTATTTT. It encodes CASSALAGRTDTRYF.